This record looks at one TCR beta chain sequence and its context. Its antigen is unidentified. The CDR3 loop spans 16 amino acids. Per germline, CDR1 MRHNA and CDR2 SNTAGT. Between the trimmed V and J ends, which lost 2 bases and 0 bases, there was a span of 11 bases. Collection of around 9.3 milliliters of peripheral blood was performed for each donor. The sample comes from a study of blood T cells in healthy people across ages. Broader study findings: A conclusive naive versus antigen-experienced comparison was prevented by the unsorted PBMCs.

A J-beta primer mix and a sample-barcoded 5' primer were used in a second PCR of roughly 7 to 12 cycles. Every cDNA was tagged by a template-switch adaptor with 12 random nucleotides. TCRdb itself ran the 5' RACE reads through MiXCR, one entry per CDR3 protein. The top ten hold more than 8.5% of the sample, which has hundreds of thousands of distinct CDR3 sequences, 25% seen once. The same sample was also studied in work on T cells of mothers and their children.

The chain employs TRBV6-4 and TRBJ2-1; weak D call: TRBD2 (6 bases). The receptor was isolated from a boy aged 5 to 17 in good health. What was sequenced was blood. The CDR3: CASSDEAGLSYNEQFF. The CDR3, as DNA: TGTGCCAGCAGTGACGAGGCGGGGCTCTCCTACAATGAGCAGTTCTTC.